What follows are 32 T cell receptor beta chains derived from one specimen sequenced in a study of monozygotic twins with inflammatory bowel disease. Each CDR3 protein gets one entry in TCRdb, which reprocessed the 5' RACE reads and gives no DNA. Its clone listing holds about 380,000 distinct CDR3 sequences. Specimen: blood. The receptors shown here come from a human donor with ulcerative colitis or Crohn's disease, or a healthy co-twin of an affected twin (not recorded which).

This chain joins TRBV4-1 and TRBJ2-1; TCRdb reports TRBD2, a call that lacks DNA to check it against. The germline V gene encodes CDR1 MGHRA and CDR2 YSYEKL. The CDR3 is made up of 19 amino acids. CDR3 protein: CASSQRLAGFFRPYNEQFF.

The chain carries TRBV12-3 or TRBV12-4 and TRBJ2-1; TCRdb calls TRBD1, which cannot be checked without DNA. There are 16 residues in the CDR3. The CDR3 is CASSLAGTVLYNEQFF.

This chain connects TRBV12-3 or TRBV12-4 to TRBJ2-7; TCRdb designates TRBD2, a call that cannot be tested without DNA. This CDR3 is built from 16 residues. The CDR3 reads CASSHRTSGGTYEQYF.

The chain uses TRBV11-3 and TRBJ1-1; TCRdb picks TRBD1, but there is no DNA to check that call. This CDR3 has 15 residues. In germline, CDR1 is SGHNT, CDR2 YENEEA. CDR3: CASSPGQGSDTEAFF. Supplemented by reference TRBV11-3 and TRBJ1-1, the full variable domain reads EAGVVQSPRYKIIEKKQPVAFWCNPISGHNTLYWYLQNLGQGPELLIRYENEEAVDDSQLPKDRFSAERLKGVDSTLKIQPAELGDSAVYLCASSPGQGSDTEAFFGQGTRLTVV.

The chain recombines TRBV4-1 with TRBJ2-7; TCRdb lists TRBD2, though no DNA is available to test this call. The germline V gene encodes CDR1 MGHRA and CDR2 YSYEKL. CDR3 length: 15 amino acids. CDR3 region: CASSQDWSGRYEQYF.

V gene TRBV4-2 combines with J gene TRBJ2-4; TCRdb's assignment of TRBD2 cannot be checked, as there is no DNA. This CDR3 contains 16 residues. Looked up from germline, CDR1 is LGHNA and CDR2 is YNFKEQ. CDR3 sequence reads: CASSQEGGLAKNMQYF.

This sequence joins TRBV7-3 and TRBJ1-5; TCRdb indicates TRBD1, and absent DNA this call remains unverified. The CDR3 totals 15 residues. The germline V gene has CDR1 SGHTA and CDR2 FQGTGA. CDR3: CASSPRPGSNQPQHF.

The rearrangement uses TRBV5-8 and TRBJ1-5. Germline V gene data show CDR1 as SGHTS and CDR2 as YDEGEE. The CDR3 has 14 amino acids. CDR3 region: CASSPRPSNQPQHF.

V and J are TRBV7-9 and TRBJ1-5; the TRBD1 assignment by TCRdb is unverifiable without DNA. The CDR3 consists of 15 residues. The germline V gene has CDR1 SEHNR and CDR2 FQNEAQ (reference sequence). CDR3 loop: CASSPGTASNQPQHF.

The V and J genes are TRBV7-2 and TRBJ2-7; TCRdb's D gene call, TRBD1, goes unchecked for lack of DNA. CDR3 size: 15 residues. The V gene's germline CDR1 is SGHTA and CDR2 FQGNSA. The CDR3 here is CASSLDHAGGREQYF.

The chain recombines TRBV15 with TRBJ1-2; the TCRdb D gene call, TRBD1, has no DNA to confirm it. In germline, CDR1 is LNHNV, CDR2 YYDKDF (reference sequence). The CDR3 loop spans 15 amino acids. CDR3 region: CATSRVGAENYGYTF. Based on the CDR3 plus reference TRBV15 and TRBJ1-2, the full variable domain is DAMVIQNPRYQVTQFGKPVTLSCSQTLNHNVMYWYQQKSSQAPKLLFHYYDKDFNNEADTPDNFQSRRPNTSFCFLDIRSPGLGDTAMYLCATSRVGAENYGYTFGSGTRLTVV.

V and J are TRBV12-3 or TRBV12-4 and TRBJ1-5; without DNA, the TCRdb call of TRBD1 cannot be checked. The CDR3 sequence is 18 residues long. CDR3 residues: CASSSTGGAISGNQPQHF.

The gene calls are TRBV7-2 and TRBJ1-5; checking the TCRdb D call of TRBD1 is not possible without DNA. The CDR3 is made up of 15 amino acids. Germline V gene sequence: CDR1 SGHTA, CDR2 FQGNSA. The CDR3 protein is CASSLRQGSNQPQHF.

The chain couples TRBV7-2 to TRBJ1-4; the TRBD1 assignment by TCRdb is unverifiable without DNA. The CDR3 runs to 16 residues. Looked up from germline, CDR1 is SGHTA and CDR2 is FQGNSA. The CDR3 here is CASSSLDDRVFEKLFF.

The V gene is TRBV27, the J gene TRBJ2-7; checking the TCRdb D call of TRBD1 is not possible without DNA. This CDR3 contains 16 residues. Germline CDR1 and CDR2: MNHEY and SMNVEV (reference sequence). CDR3 residues: CASSLGTGTSNYEQYF.

This chain links TRBV7-2 with TRBJ1-2. The CDR3 consists of 14 residues. In germline, CDR1 is SGHTA, CDR2 FQGNSA. CDR3 protein: CASSLVEGRTGYTF.

The chain joins TRBV18 to TRBJ2-1. CDR1 is KGHSH and CDR2 is LQKENI in the germline V gene. This CDR3 spans 16 amino acids. CDR3 in amino acids: CASSPSSRGSYNEQFF.

V usage is TRBV20-1 and J usage is TRBJ2-7. The germline V gene has CDR1 DFQATT and CDR2 SNEGSKA (reference sequence). The CDR3 runs to 14 residues. Here the CDR3 reads CSARRLTGLYEQYF.

V is TRBV28 and J is TRBJ2-1; the D call of TRBD1 rests on TCRdb alone, since no DNA is present to check it. Germline V CDR1 and CDR2: MDHEN, SYDVKM. The CDR3 is made up of 18 amino acids. CDR3 amino acids: CASSFVDVLGRMGGSQFF.

The chain carries TRBV5-1 and TRBJ1-1; TCRdb returns TRBD1, unconfirmable since there is no DNA. The CDR3 consists of 15 residues. Germline assignment: CDR1 SGHRS and CDR2 YFSETQ. This CDR3 is CASSLLGQGNTEAFF.

This chain connects TRBV7-9 to TRBJ2-7; TCRdb indicates TRBD1, and absent DNA this call remains unverified. Germline loops: CDR1 SEHNR, CDR2 FQNEAQ (reference sequence). The CDR3 sequence is 15 residues long. CDR3 sequence reads: CASSLQGNLPYEQYF.

The V call is TRBV5-1, the J call TRBJ2-7. There are 16 residues in the CDR3. The germline gives CDR1 SGHRS, CDR2 YFSETQ. Here the CDR3 reads CASSPVKRTDSYEQYF.

The V and J genes are TRBV5-1 and TRBJ2-3; as DNA is missing, the TRBD1 call by TCRdb cannot be tested. The CDR3 has 15 amino acids. Germline CDR1 SGHRS, CDR2 YFSETQ. Here the CDR3 reads CASSLSTGYTDTQYF.

CDR3: CASGGQGANEQYF. The rearrangement links TRBV5-1 to TRBJ2-7; TCRdb returns TRBD1, unconfirmable since there is no DNA. Germline-derived CDR1 and CDR2 are SGHRS and YFSETQ. The CDR3 length is 13 residues.

The chain links TRBV7-9 to TRBJ2-2. Germline V gene sequence: CDR1 SEHNR, CDR2 FQNEAQ (reference sequence). This CDR3 comprises 13 residues. CDR3 sequence reads: CASSSGNSGELFF.

The chain is built from TRBV20-1 and TRBJ1-2; there is no DNA to check the TCRdb D call of TRBD1. Germline values: CDR1 DFQATT, CDR2 SNEGSKA (reference sequence). This CDR3 has 14 amino acids. CDR3 protein: CGGAQGTANYGYTF.

The chain links TRBV20-1 to TRBJ1-4; without DNA, the TCRdb call of TRBD1 cannot be checked. Germline V CDR1 and CDR2: DFQATT, SNEGSKA (reference sequence). CDR3 length equals 16 residues. CDR3 region: CSARDPQTGDREKLFF.

The J gene is TRBJ2-2, the V gene TRBV4-1; TCRdb reports TRBD2, a call that lacks DNA to check it against. The CDR3 is 16 residues long. Per germline, CDR1 MGHRA and CDR2 YSYEKL. The CDR3 here is CASKSGGPLNTGDLFF.

The chain joins TRBV18 to TRBJ2-2; without DNA, the TCRdb call of TRBD1 cannot be checked. CDR1 and CDR2 from the germline V gene are KGHSH and LQKENI. This CDR3 has 18 residues. The CDR3 spells CASSRSPGQNANTGELFF.

The chain recombines TRBV5-1 with TRBJ2-2; the D gene TCRdb calls, TRBD2, cannot be checked with no DNA. This CDR3 is built from 15 residues. Germline V gene data show CDR1 as SGHRS and CDR2 as YFSETQ. CDR3 amino acids: CASSLGLAVPGELFF.

The rearrangement joins TRBV28 to TRBJ1-2. This CDR3 is 15 amino acids long. CDR1 is MDHEN and CDR2 is SYDVKM in the germline V gene. The CDR3 spells CASTWGGNTNYGYTF.

This chain links TRBV4-3 with TRBJ2-2; TCRdb's assignment of TRBD1 cannot be checked, as there is no DNA. The CDR3 has 14 residues. Per germline, CDR1 LGHNA and CDR2 YSLEER. CDR3 sequence: CASSHRENTGELFF.